The TCR beta chain under discussion was sequenced for a study of blood T cells in healthy people across ages. This clonotype is a singleton in its sample. Its antigen is unidentified. The authors ran a second PCR of roughly 6 to 12 cycles using a sample-barcoded 5' primer and a J-beta primer mix. Via MiXCR, TCRdb re-called the 5' RACE reads, giving one row per CDR3 protein. The sample yields about a million distinct CDR3 sequences, about two fifths seen once. The CDR3 totals 14 residues. V lost 4 bases and J lost 7; bases outside the gene matches: 9. CDR1 MGHRA and CDR2 YSYEKL come from the germline V gene. Broader study findings: Older age went with lower TCR beta diversity per million T cells, in a roughly linear way.

Investigators took around 11 milliliters of peripheral blood from every donor. The specimen sequenced was blood. The chain carries TRBV4-1 and TRBJ1-1, with 7 bases fitting TRBD1. This clonotype was sampled from a man between 18 and 35 years old in good health. As DNA, the CDR3 is TGCGCCAGCAGCCCGCGACAATGGACAGGTGAAGCTTTCTTT. Amino acid sequence: CASSPRQWTGEAFF.